Included here is one T cell receptor beta chain sequence, with context. This entry belongs to a study of blood T cell repertoires in COVID-19. Study summary: PBMCs, B-cell-depleted T cells, or T cells provided the cDNA or gDNA that made up the material.

The CDR3 runs 18 residues. Germline CDR1 MGHRA, CDR2 YSYEKL. Deletions cut 1 base from V and 2 bases from J, with 15 bases between. Authors' processing steps: It was from reference gene primer amplification that nucleated cell counts were estimated. Repertoires were generated with immunoSEQ multiplex PCR, while TCRdb's copy carries only in-frame clones and drops some. V, J and clone size are taken as reported in that table, and D and trimming were inferred from the DNA itself. The repertoire holds 150,000 or so clones, with about 85% as singletons. Seattle participants joined during active infection and were tracked over time.

V gene TRBV4-1 combines with J gene TRBJ2-6, with D tentatively TRBD1 (6 bases). The material sequenced was peripheral blood. The clonotype was recovered from a woman between 50 and 59 years old with COVID-19, enrolled during active disease. The CDR3 sequence is CASSQGSTGWAGANVLTF. Here the CDR3 DNA reads TGCGCCAGCAGCCAAGGTTCGACAGGATGGGCTGGGGCCAACGTCCTGACTTTC.